Sequencing of this T cell receptor (beta chain) was carried out in a study of cytomegalovirus exposure and HLA in healthy donors. Trimming removed 5 bases from V and 0 bases from J; junction bases left unmatched: 6. The CDR3 runs to 17 residues. Germline V lookup: CDR1 KGHSH, CDR2 LQKENI. All the people who gave samples were healthy bone marrow donors. This clone has just a few counts. As yet, its antigen is unknown. PCR was performed using 60 Vbeta and 13 Jbeta primers. Profiled with immunoSEQ multiplex PCR; TCRdb holds only in-frame clones, not every one. The table shows hundreds of thousands of clones, with about 75% occurring only once. Study-level points and caveats: Later analysis identified a missense DCLRE1C variant that was linked to TCR beta V- and J-gene trimming.

The sample was PBMCs. The V gene is TRBV18, the J gene TRBJ1-5, with TRBD1 matching 11 bases. The clonotype was recovered from a female donor in good health and CMV-seronegative. CDR3 loop: CASSTGTGGDSNQPQHF. The CDR3 bases are TGTGCCAGCTCAACGGGGACAGGGGGGGATAGCAATCAGCCCCAGCATTTT.